These 12 T cell receptor beta chains came from one sample sequenced in a study of CD4+ T cells in melanoma. This table comes from immunoSEQ multiplex PCR, and its TCRdb copy is limited to in-frame clones, with some not included. The table includes about 15,000 clones, 62% detected once. Sequencing was carried out using cells from a culture (not recorded whether cultured in vitro). These receptors came from a human donor with melanoma.

V is TRBV5-6 and J is TRBJ1-5; the D gene is possibly TRBD1 (5 bases). The V gene's germline CDR1 is SGHDT and CDR2 YYEEEE. Trimming cost V 3 bases and J 3 bases, with 10 bases left between them. The CDR3 is 14 residues long. This CDR3 reads CASSSDRNNQPQHF. The DNA for the CDR3 is TGTGCCAGCAGCTCTGACAGAAACAATCAGCCCCAGCATTTT.

CDR3 protein: CAWSGQGDSWSSYEQYF. The DNA for the CDR3 is TGTGCCTGGAGCGGACAGGGGGACTCTTGGAGCTCCTACGAGCAGTACTTC. The rearrangement joins TRBV30 to TRBJ2-7; 10 bases match TRBD1. The CDR3 totals 17 residues. V was pared by 3 bases and J by 0 bases, with 11 bases of the junction left unmatched. Per the germline V gene, CDR1 is GTSNPN and CDR2 is SVGIG (reference sequence).

On this clone: A read error may account for a junction end that differs from germline. This rearrangement joins TRBV9 to TRBJ2-5; 9 bases match TRBD2. This CDR3 comprises 16 residues. The V gene's germline CDR1 is SGDLS and CDR2 YYNGEE. CDR3 bases: TGTGCCAGCAGCGTCGGTTGGCGGGGGGGCCAAAAGACCCAGTACTTC. Translating gives CASSVGWRGGQKTQYF.

This chain links TRBV19 with TRBJ1-2; 12 positions match TRBD1. Germline CDR1 reads LNHDA; CDR2 reads SQIVND (reference sequence). Trimming took 3 bases from V and 3 from J; bases not matched to a gene: 5. This CDR3 is built from 16 residues. The CDR3 protein is CASSMPGTGGYYGYTF. The CDR3 region has the DNA TGTGCCAGTAGTATGCCCGGGACAGGGGGCTACTATGGCTACACCTTC.

The chain employs TRBV7-2 and TRBJ1-2; D may be TRBD1 (6 bases). V lost 5 bases, J lost 8 bases, and 15 bases lay in between. CDR3 length equals 13 residues. Germline V gene sequence: CDR1 SGHTA, CDR2 FQGNSA. The CDR3 region is CASSPAHRDGYTF. The DNA for the CDR3 is TGTGCCAGCAGCCCCGCGCACAGGGACGGCTACACCTTC.

The V gene is TRBV6-1, the J gene TRBJ2-5; 10 bases are a match to TRBD2. The V gene's germline CDR1 is MNHNS and CDR2 SASEGT. CDR3 length: 15 residues. Trimming removed 2 bases from V and 4 bases from J; junction bases left unmatched: 4. In nucleotides, the CDR3 is TGTGCCAGCAGTGAAAGCAGCGGGGGGGCAGAGACCCAGTACTTC. Translated: CASSESSGGAETQYF.

The V gene is TRBV7-9, the J gene TRBJ2-3, with 8 bases identical to TRBD1. The length of the CDR3 is 12 residues. Germline V lookup: CDR1 SEHNR, CDR2 FQNEAQ (reference sequence). Trimming took 6 bases from V and 10 from J; bases not matched to a gene: 6. CDR3 residues: CASSRQGNPQYF. The CDR3 DNA is TGTGCCAGCAGTCGACAGGGGAACCCGCAGTATTTT.

V usage is TRBV10-2 and J usage is TRBJ2-2; D remains ambiguous. V lost 9 bases to trimming and J lost 7 bases, with 9 bases between them. This CDR3 region has 11 residues. Germline CDR1 reads WSHSY; CDR2 reads SAAADI. The CDR3 loop is CARTRLGELFF. The CDR3 bases are TGCGCCAGAACGAGGCTCGGGGAGCTGTTTTTT.

V gene TRBV7-3 combines with J gene TRBJ1-1; D is possibly TRBD1 (6 bases). The CDR3 is 13 residues long. CDR1 and CDR2 from the germline V gene are SGHTA and FQGTGA. Trimming stripped 5 bases from V and 0 bases from J, with 7 bases between. This chain's CDR3 is CASSTGLNTEAFF. CDR3 nucleotides: TGTGCCAGCAGCACAGGGCTGAACACTGAAGCTTTCTTT.

This clone was seen only a few times. The chain uses TRBV5-4 and TRBJ1-2; D not certain. The V gene's germline CDR1 is SGHNT and CDR2 YYREEE (reference sequence). The CDR3 spans 14 residues. Trimming shortened V by 4 bases and J by 8 bases, and 18 bases separated the two germline ends. The CDR3 bases are TGTGCCAGCAGCGCTCCCATGGGAGTGCGGGGCTACACCTTC. Translation: CASSAPMGVRGYTF.

This chain links TRBV5-1 with TRBJ2-1; D possibly matches TRBD1 or TRBD2 (5 bases each). Trimming cost V 4 bases and J 8 bases, with 19 bases left between them. The germline gives CDR1 SGHRS, CDR2 YFSETQ. The CDR3 covers 15 residues. This CDR3 is CASSGAGRGSYEQFF. DNA of the CDR3: TGCGCCAGCAGCGGGGCGGGTAGAGGGAGTTATGAGCAGTTCTTC.

The genes are TRBV6-5 and TRBJ1-3; D might be TRBD1 (5 bases). In germline, CDR1 is MNHEY, CDR2 SVGAGI. The ends were cut back, 9 bases at V and 8 bases at J, with 17 bases in the middle. The CDR3 is 13 residues long. As DNA, the CDR3 is TGTGCCAGTGGGGGACCGACACGAGACACCATATATTTT. Translation: CASGGPTRDTIYF.